This T cell receptor beta chain derives from a study of shared clonotypes between healthy human individuals. About the study: CD4 naive and memory got three plates each, CD8 naive two, CD8 memory one.

The run depth of the assay was deep. The table came from immunoSEQ multiplex PCR; TCRdb's copy has only in-frame clones and leaves some out. The sample carries about 1 million clones, roughly 80% recorded once. Germline CDR1 reads SGHTA; CDR2 reads FQGNSA. Trimming removed 5 bases at V and 2 bases at J, with 13 bases between. This CDR3 has 14 residues. Adult Caucasians living in Nashville, Tennessee made up all of the donors. Findings and limits, study-wide: Estimated richness was generally greater in naive than memory subsets.

Details on this clone: Its specificity is not known.

Sequenced sample: memory CD4+ T cells sorted from blood. Described subset: CD45RA-negative fraction. The clonotype was recovered from a man aged 18 to 30 in good health. The gene calls are TRBV7-2 and TRBJ2-7; D possibly matches TRBD1 or TRBD2 (5 bases each). The CDR3, as DNA: TGTGCCAGCAGCCCTTGGGGGAGACCCTACGAGCAGTACTTC. Its protein product is CASSPWGRPYEQYF.